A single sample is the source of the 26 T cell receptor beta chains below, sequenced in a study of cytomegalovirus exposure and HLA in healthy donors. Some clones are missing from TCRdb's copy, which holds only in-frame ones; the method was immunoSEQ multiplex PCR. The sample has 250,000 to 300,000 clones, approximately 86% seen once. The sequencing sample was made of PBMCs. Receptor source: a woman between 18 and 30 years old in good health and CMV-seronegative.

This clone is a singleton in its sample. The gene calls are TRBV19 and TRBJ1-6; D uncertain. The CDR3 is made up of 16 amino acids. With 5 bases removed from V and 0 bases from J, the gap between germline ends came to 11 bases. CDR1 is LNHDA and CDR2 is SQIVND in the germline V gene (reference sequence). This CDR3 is CASSGSWSSYNSPLHF. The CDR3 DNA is TGTGCCAGTAGTGGCAGTTGGAGCTCCTATAATTCACCCCTCCACTTT.

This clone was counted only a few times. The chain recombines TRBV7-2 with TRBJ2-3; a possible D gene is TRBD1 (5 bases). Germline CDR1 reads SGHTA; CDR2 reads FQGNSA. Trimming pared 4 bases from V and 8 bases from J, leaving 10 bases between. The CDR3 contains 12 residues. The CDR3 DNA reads TGTGCCAGCAGCTCCCAGGGCCTTACGCAGTATTTT. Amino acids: CASSSQGLTQYF.

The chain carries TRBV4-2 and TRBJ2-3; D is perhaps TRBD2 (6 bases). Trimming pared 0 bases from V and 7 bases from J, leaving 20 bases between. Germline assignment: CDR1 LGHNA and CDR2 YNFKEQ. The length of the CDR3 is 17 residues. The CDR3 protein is CASSQEGTRRRRYTQYF. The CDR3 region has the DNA TGTGCCAGCAGCCAAGAGGGGACTCGTCGACGAAGATATACGCAGTATTTT.

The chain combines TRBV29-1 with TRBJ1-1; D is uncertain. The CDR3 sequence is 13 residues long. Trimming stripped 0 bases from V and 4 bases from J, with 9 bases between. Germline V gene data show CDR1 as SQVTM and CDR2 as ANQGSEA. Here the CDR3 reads CSVEEGRSTEAFF. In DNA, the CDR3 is TGCAGCGTTGAAGAAGGCCGGAGCACTGAAGCTTTCTTT.

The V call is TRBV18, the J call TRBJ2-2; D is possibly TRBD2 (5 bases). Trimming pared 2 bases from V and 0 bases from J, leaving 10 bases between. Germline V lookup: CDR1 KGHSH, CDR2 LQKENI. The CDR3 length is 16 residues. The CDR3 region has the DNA TGTGCCAGCTCACCAATGGACTCATCGAACACCGGGGAGCTGTTTTTT. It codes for CASSPMDSSNTGELFF.

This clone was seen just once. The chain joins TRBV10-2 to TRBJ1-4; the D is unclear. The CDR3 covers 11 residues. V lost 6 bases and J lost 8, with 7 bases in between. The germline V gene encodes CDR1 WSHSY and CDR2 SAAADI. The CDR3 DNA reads TGCGCCAGCAGGAGAGAGGAAAAACTGTTTTTT. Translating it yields CASRREEKLFF.

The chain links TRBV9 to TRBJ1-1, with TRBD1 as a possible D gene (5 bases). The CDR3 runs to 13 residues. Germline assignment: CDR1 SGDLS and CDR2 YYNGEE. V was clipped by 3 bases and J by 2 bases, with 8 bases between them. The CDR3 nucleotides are TGTGCCAGCAGCGCAGGGTTTAACACTGAAGCTTTCTTT. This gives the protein CASSAGFNTEAFF.

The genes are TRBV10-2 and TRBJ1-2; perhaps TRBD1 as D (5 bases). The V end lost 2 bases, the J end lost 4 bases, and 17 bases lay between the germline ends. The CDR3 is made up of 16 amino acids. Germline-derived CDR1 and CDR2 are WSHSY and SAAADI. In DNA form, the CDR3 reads TGCGCCAGCAGTGAGGTTTCCCCGGGGGGGAGCTATGGCTACACCTTC. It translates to CASSEVSPGGSYGYTF.

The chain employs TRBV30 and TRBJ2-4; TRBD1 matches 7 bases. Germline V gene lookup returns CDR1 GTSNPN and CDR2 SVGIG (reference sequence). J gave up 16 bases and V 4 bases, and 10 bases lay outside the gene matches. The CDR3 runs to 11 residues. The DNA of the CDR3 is TGTGCCTGGAAGGGGGCAGGGAAAACCTACTTC. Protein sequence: CAWKGAGKTYF.

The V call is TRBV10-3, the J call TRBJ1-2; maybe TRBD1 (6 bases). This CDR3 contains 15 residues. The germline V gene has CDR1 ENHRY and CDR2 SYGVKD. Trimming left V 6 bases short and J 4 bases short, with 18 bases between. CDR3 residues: CAIRATGFAGYGYTF. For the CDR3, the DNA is TGTGCCATCAGGGCCACAGGGTTCGCTGGCTATGGCTACACCTTC.

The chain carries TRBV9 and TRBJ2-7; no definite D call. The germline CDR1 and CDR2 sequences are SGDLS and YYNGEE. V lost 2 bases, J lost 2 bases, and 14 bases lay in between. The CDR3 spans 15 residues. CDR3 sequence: CASSVTAEEPYEQYF. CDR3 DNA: TGTGCCAGCAGCGTCACGGCTGAGGAACCCTACGAGCAGTACTTC. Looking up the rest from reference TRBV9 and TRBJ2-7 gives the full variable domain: DSGVTQTPKHLITATGQRVTLRCSPRSGDLSVYWYQQSLDQGLQFLIQYYNGEERAKGNILERFSAQQFPDLHSELNLSSLELGDSALYFCASSVTAEEPYEQYFGPGTRLTVT.

The CDR3 DNA follows: TGTGCCAGCAGCATGGAGGGGCGCAATGAGCAGTTCTTC. Amino acid sequence: CASSMEGRNEQFF. The chain links TRBV2 to TRBJ2-1, with D maybe TRBD2 (6 bases). Between the trimmed V and J ends, which lost 6 bases and 6 bases, there was a span of 12 bases. In germline, CDR1 is SNHLY, CDR2 FYNNEI. This CDR3 is built from 13 residues.

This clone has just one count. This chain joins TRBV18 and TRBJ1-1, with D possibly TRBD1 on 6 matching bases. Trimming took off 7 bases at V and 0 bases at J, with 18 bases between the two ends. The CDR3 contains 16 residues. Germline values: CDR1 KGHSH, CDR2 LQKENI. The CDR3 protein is CASFQGTMGLNTEAFF. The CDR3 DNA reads TGTGCCAGCTTCCAGGGGACGATGGGTTTGAACACTGAAGCTTTCTTT. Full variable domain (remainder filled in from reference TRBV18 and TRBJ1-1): NAGVMQNPRHLVRRRGQEARLRCSPMKGHSHVYWYRQLPEEGLKFMVYLQKENIIDESGMPKERFSAEFPKEGPSILRIQQVVRGDSAAYFCASFQGTMGLNTEAFFGQGTRLTVV.

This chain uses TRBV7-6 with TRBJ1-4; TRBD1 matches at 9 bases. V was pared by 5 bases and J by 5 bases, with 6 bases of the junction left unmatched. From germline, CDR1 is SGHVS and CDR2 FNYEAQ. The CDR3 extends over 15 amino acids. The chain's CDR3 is CASSTHRGPNEKLFF. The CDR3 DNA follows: TGTGCCAGCAGCACGCACAGGGGGCCAAATGAAAAACTGTTTTTT.

The DNA of the CDR3 is TGTGCCAGCAGCTTAGTACAGGGGATCGATGAGCAGTTCTTC. Translation: CASSLVQGIDEQFF. The rearrangement joins TRBV7-9 to TRBJ2-1, with 7 bases that match TRBD1. V was clipped by 1 base and J by 8 bases; unmatched bases: 5. The CDR3 consists of 14 residues. Germline V CDR1 and CDR2: SEHNR, FQNEAQ (reference sequence).

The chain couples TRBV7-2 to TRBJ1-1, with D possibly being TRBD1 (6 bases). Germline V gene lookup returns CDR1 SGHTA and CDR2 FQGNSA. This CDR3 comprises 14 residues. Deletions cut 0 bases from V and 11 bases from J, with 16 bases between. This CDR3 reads CASSLAWVQGRAFF. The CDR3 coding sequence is TGTGCCAGCAGCTTAGCGTGGGTACAGGGACGGGCTTTCTTT.

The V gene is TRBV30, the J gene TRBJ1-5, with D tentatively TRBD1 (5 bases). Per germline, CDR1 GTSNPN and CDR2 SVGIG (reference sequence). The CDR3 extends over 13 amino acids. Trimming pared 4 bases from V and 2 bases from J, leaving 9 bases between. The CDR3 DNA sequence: TGTGCCTGGACAGGGATGGGCAATCAGCCCCAGCATTTT. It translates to CAWTGMGNQPQHF.

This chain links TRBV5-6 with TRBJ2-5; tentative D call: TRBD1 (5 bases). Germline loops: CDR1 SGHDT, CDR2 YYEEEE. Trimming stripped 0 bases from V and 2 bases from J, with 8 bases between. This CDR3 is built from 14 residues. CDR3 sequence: CASSLDGAQETQYF. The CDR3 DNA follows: TGTGCCAGCAGCTTGGATGGGGCTCAAGAGACCCAGTACTTC.

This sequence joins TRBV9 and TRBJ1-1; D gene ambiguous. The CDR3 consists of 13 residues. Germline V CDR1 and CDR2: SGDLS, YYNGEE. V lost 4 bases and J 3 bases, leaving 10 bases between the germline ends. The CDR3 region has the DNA TGTGCCAGCAGCCCCGGGGTGGACACTGAAGCTTTCTTT. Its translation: CASSPGVDTEAFF.

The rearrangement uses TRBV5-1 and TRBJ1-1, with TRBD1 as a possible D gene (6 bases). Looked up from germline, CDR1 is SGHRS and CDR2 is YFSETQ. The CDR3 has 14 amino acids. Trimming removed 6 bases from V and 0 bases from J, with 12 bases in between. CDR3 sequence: CASNSGEMNTEAFF. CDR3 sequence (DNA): TGCGCCAGCAATTCAGGGGAGATGAACACTGAAGCTTTCTTT. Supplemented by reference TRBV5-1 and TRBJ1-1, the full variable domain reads KAGVTQTPRYLIKTRGQQVTLSCSPISGHRSVSWYQQTPGQGLQFLFEYFSETQRNKGNFPGRFSGRQFSNSRSEMNVSTLELGDSALYLCASNSGEMNTEAFFGQGTRLTVV.

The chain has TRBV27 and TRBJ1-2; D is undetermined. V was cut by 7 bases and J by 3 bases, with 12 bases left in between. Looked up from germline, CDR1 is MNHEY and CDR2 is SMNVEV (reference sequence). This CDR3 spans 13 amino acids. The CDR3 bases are TGTGCCAGCAAGAACAGTGCCTACTATGGCTACACCTTC. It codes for CASKNSAYYGYTF.

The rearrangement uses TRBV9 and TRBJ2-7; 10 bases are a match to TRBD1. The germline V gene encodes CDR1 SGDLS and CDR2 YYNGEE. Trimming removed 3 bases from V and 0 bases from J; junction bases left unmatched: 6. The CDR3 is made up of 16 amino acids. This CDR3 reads CASSATGTGASYEQYF. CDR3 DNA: TGTGCCAGCAGCGCAACCGGGACAGGGGCCTCCTACGAGCAGTACTTC.

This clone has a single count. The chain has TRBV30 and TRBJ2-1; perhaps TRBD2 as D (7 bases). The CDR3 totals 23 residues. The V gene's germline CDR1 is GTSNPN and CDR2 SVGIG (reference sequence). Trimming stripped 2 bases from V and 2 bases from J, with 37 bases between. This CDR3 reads CAWSFTGRSVEKSGGSAYNEQFF. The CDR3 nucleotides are TGTGCCTGGAGTTTTACAGGGCGGTCGGTCGAGAAATCAGGCGGGAGCGCCTACAATGAGCAGTTCTTC.

Written as DNA, the CDR3 is TGTGCCAGCAGCTTGCGGGCCTCGGGCGAGCAGTACTTC. Residues: CASSLRASGEQYF. The rearrangement links TRBV7-3 to TRBJ2-7, with D possibly matching TRBD2 (5 bases). From germline, CDR1 is SGHTA and CDR2 FQGTGA. V was trimmed by 3 bases and J by 6 bases, leaving 12 bases between them. The CDR3 loop spans 13 amino acids.

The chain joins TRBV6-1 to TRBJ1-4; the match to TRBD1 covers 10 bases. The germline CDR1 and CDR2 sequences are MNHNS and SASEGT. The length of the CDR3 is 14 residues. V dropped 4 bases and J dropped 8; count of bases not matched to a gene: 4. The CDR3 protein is CASSGTGGREKLFF. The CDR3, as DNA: TGTGCCAGCAGTGGGACAGGGGGACGCGAAAAACTGTTTTTT.

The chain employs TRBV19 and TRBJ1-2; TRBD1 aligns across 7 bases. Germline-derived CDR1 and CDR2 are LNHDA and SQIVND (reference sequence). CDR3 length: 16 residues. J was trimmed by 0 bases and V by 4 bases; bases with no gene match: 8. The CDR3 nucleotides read TGTGCCAGTAGTAGCGAGACAGGGTGGACTAACTATGGCTACACCTTC. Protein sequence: CASSSETGWTNYGYTF.